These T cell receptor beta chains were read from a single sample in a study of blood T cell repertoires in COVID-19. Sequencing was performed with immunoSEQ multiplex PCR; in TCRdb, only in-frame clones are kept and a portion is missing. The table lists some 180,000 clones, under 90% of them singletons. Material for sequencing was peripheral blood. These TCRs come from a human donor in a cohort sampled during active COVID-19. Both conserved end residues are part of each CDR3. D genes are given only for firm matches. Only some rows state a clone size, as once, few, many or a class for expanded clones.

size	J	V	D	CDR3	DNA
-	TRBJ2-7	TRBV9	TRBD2	CASSPAGESYEQYF	TGTGCCAGCAGCCCAGCGGGGGAGTCCTACGAGCAGTACTTC
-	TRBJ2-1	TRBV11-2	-	CASSLEQRNYNEQFF	TGTGCCAGCAGCTTAGAACAGAGAAATTACAATGAGCAGTTCTTC
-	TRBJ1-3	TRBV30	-	CAWSVRWARSGNTIYF	TGTGCCTGGAGTGTAAGGTGGGCCCGCTCTGGAAACACCATATATTTT
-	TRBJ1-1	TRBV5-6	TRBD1	CASGDRGRVTEAFF	TGTGCCAGCGGAGACAGGGGGCGCGTCACTGAAGCTTTCTTT
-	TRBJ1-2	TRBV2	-	CASLQEGGYTF	TGTGCCAGCCTACAGGAGGGAGGCTACACCTTC
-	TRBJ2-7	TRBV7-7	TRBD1	CASSSGQGSSYEQYF	TGTGCTAGCAGCTCAGGACAGGGGAGCTCCTACGAGCAGTACTTC
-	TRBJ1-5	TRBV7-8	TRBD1	CASSLFVQGLGNQPQHF	TGTGCCAGCAGCTTGTTTGTACAGGGGTTGGGCAATCAGCCCCAGCATTTT
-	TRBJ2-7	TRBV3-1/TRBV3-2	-	CASSQQAYYEQYF	TGTGCCAGCAGCCAGCAGGCATACTACGAGCAGTACTTC
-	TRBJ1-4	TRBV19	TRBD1	CASTSPDRGGEKLFF	TGTGCCAGTACCTCACCGGACAGGGGCGGGGAAAAACTGTTTTTT
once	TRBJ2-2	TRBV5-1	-	CASSPGPGGRKNTGELFF	TGCGCCAGCAGCCCAGGCCCTGGGGGCCGGAAAAACACCGGGGAGCTGTTTTTT
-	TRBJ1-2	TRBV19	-	CASSMTFTGPQLYGYTF	TGTGCCAGTAGTATGACCTTCACAGGCCCCCAACTCTATGGCTACACCTTC
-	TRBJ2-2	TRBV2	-	CASSPLLGAPGELFF	TGTGCCAGCAGCCCATTACTGGGGGCGCCCGGGGAGCTGTTTTTT
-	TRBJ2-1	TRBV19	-	CASSTIDNEQFF	TGTGCCAGTAGTACCATAGACAATGAGCAGTTCTTC
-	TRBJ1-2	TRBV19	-	CASNSEDYGYTF	TGTGCCAGTAATTCGGAGGATTATGGCTACACCTTC
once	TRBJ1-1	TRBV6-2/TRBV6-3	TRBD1	CASSYAGTGVQAGLVAFF	TGTGCCAGCAGTTACGCCGGGACAGGGGTACAGGCCGGGCTCGTAGCTTTCTTT
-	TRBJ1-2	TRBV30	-	CAWSDSGRRGYTF	TGTGCCTGGAGCGATTCTGGCCGGAGGGGCTACACCTTC
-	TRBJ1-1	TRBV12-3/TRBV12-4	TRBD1	CASSARDREEAFF	TGTGCCAGCAGTGCCCGGGACAGGGAGGAAGCTTTCTTT
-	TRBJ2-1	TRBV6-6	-	CASSAGYNEQFF	TGTGCCAGCAGTGCAGGCTACAATGAGCAGTTCTTC
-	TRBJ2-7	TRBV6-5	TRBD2	CASSRTSMSYEQYF	TGTGCCAGCAGTCGGACTAGTATGTCCTACGAGCAGTACTTC
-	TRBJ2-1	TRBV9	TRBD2	CASSVAERTSLANEQFF	TGTGCCAGCAGCGTAGCGGAGAGGACTAGCCTGGCCAATGAGCAGTTCTTC
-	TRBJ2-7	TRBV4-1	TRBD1	CASSQGQGSYEQYF	TGCGCCAGCAGCCAAGGACAGGGGTCCTACGAGCAGTACTTC
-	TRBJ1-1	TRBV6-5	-	CASRSGTPSNTEAFF	TGTGCCAGCAGATCCGGGACACCTTCGAACACTGAAGCTTTCTTT
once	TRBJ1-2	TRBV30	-	CAWAPGGANYGYTF	TGTGCCTGGGCCCCCGGTGGTGCCAACTATGGCTACACCTTC
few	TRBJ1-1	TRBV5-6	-	CASSPWWGENTEAFF	TGTGCCAGCAGCCCCTGGTGGGGGGAGAACACTGAAGCTTTCTTT
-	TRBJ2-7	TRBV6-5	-	CASTGGGEQYF	TGTGCCAGCACTGGGGGAGGCGAGCAGTACTTC
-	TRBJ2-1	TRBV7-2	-	CASSLEGGVGPYNEQFF	TGTGCCAGCAGCTTAGAGGGGGGGGTAGGGCCCTACAATGAGCAGTTCTTC
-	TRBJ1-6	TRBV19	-	CASGQNNSPLHF	TGTGCCAGTGGACAGAATAATTCACCCCTCCACTTT
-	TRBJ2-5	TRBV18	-	CASSPPKGYEETQYF	TGTGCCAGCTCACCACCGAAGGGGTACGAAGAGACCCAGTACTTC
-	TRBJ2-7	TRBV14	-	CASSQEVGPYEQYF	TGTGCCAGCAGCCAAGAGGTGGGCCCCTACGAGCAGTACTTC
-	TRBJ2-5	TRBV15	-	CATSSILPVYETQYF	TGTGCCACCAGCAGCATCCTGCCGGTTTACGAGACCCAGTACTTC
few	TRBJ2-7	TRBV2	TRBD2	CASSVGRDYEQYF	TGTGCCAGCAGTGTGGGGAGGGACTACGAGCAGTACTTC
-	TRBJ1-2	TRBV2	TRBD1	CASSEARGPLYGYTF	TGTGCCAGCAGTGAAGCAAGGGGGCCCCTCTATGGCTACACCTTC
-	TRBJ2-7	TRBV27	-	CASSRGFSYEQYF	TGTGCCAGCAGTCGGGGGTTTTCCTACGAGCAGTACTTC
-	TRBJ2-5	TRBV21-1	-	CAGPRTAVGTGTEETQYF	-
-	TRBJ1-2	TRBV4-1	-	CASSQEGGRPSSNYGYTF	TGCGCCAGCAGCCAAGAGGGAGGCAGGCCCTCGTCTAACTATGGCTACACCTTC
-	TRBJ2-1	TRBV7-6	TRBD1	CASSQIQVTGWVNEQFF	TGTGCCAGCAGCCAGATCCAAGTGACAGGGTGGGTCAATGAGCAGTTCTTC
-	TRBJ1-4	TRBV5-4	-	CASSLNPNRGVSEKLFF	TGTGCCAGCAGCCTAAATCCCAATCGCGGGGTGAGCGAAAAACTGTTTTTT
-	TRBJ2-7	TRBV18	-	CASSSPAHLYEQYF	TGTGCCAGCTCATCACCGGCCCACCTCTACGAGCAGTACTTC
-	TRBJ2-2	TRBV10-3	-	CAISPGGELFF	TGTGCCATCAGCCCGGGAGGGGAGCTGTTTTTT
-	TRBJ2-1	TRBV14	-	CASSRTFLAIEQFF	TGTGCCAGCAGCCGTACCTTCCTAGCTATTGAGCAGTTCTTC
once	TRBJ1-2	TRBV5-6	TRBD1	CASSLVQGLNYGYTF	TGTGCCAGCAGCTTGGTACAGGGGTTAAACTATGGCTACACCTTC